Listed below are T cell receptor beta chains from one sample, sequenced in a study of T cell clusters in autoimmune cytopenias. One entry per CDR3 protein, without DNA, is what TCRdb gives after re-calling the multiplex PCR reads. The sample has 8,800 or so distinct CDR3 sequences; the top ten hold roughly 3%. Sequences were obtained from peripheral blood. These TCRs come from a human donor with an autoimmune cytopenia or autoimmune hepatitis (not recorded which). Each CDR3 is given with its conserved first and last residue. Size tells how often a clone was seen (once, few, many) or the class of an expanded clone, and some rows leave it out.

v_call: TRBV6-1; clone_size: medium-sized; j_call: TRBJ2-3; cdr3_aa: CASSEELAGADTQYF
v_call: TRBV5-4; clone_size: medium-sized; j_call: TRBJ2-7; cdr3_aa: CASREGSRQYF
v_call: TRBV5-6; clone_size: medium-sized; j_call: TRBJ2-1; cdr3_aa: CASSLWVNEQFF
v_call: TRBV20-1; clone_size: .; j_call: TRBJ2-1; cdr3_aa: CSARAGTSAGGEQFF
v_call: TRBV5-6; clone_size: medium-sized; j_call: TRBJ2-3; cdr3_aa: CASSLYEGTQYF
v_call: TRBV5-5; clone_size: medium-sized; j_call: TRBJ1-2; cdr3_aa: CASSLGINYGYTF
v_call: TRBV5-4; clone_size: .; j_call: TRBJ2-5; cdr3_aa: CASSLSGDQETQYF
v_call: TRBV18; clone_size: .; j_call: TRBJ1-5; cdr3_aa: CASSPGQGDQPQHF
v_call: TRBV5-4; clone_size: .; j_call: TRBJ2-7; cdr3_aa: CASSVRGRAGYEQYF
v_call: TRBV2; clone_size: .; j_call: TRBJ1-1; cdr3_aa: CASSGHTEAFF
v_call: TRBV4-1; clone_size: .; j_call: TRBJ1-6; cdr3_aa: CASSQDYVGTLHF
v_call: TRBV27; clone_size: medium-sized; j_call: TRBJ2-3; cdr3_aa: CASSAQGPTDTQYF
v_call: TRBV19; clone_size: medium-sized; j_call: TRBJ2-2; cdr3_aa: CASSYRWNTGELFF
v_call: TRBV24-1; clone_size: .; j_call: TRBJ2-3; cdr3_aa: CATSDHPHYTSTDTQYF
v_call: TRBV5-1; clone_size: medium-sized; j_call: TRBJ2-1; cdr3_aa: CASSLAGVSYNEQFF
v_call: TRBV7-2; clone_size: .; j_call: TRBJ1-1; cdr3_aa: CASSPGWGKGTEAFF
v_call: TRBV27; clone_size: medium-sized; j_call: TRBJ2-5; cdr3_aa: CASKGSTVETQYF
v_call: TRBV6-5; clone_size: .; j_call: TRBJ2-1; cdr3_aa: CASSYSRTGLNNERFF
v_call: TRBV29-1; clone_size: .; j_call: TRBJ2-5; cdr3_aa: CSVEIPLAGGETQYF
v_call: TRBV18; clone_size: .; j_call: TRBJ2-6; cdr3_aa: CASSPTGSHLSGANVLTF
v_call: TRBV6-1; clone_size: .; j_call: TRBJ1-5; cdr3_aa: CASDPQGAYQPQHF
v_call: TRBV7-6; clone_size: medium-sized; j_call: TRBJ2-2; cdr3_aa: CASSLEDGGELFF
v_call: TRBV6-4; clone_size: .; j_call: TRBJ2-1; cdr3_aa: CASSEERIGYEQFF
v_call: TRBV10-3; clone_size: .; j_call: TRBJ2-3; cdr3_aa: CATGTSGGTDTQYF
v_call: TRBV5-1; clone_size: .; j_call: TRBJ2-1; cdr3_aa: CASSLGTSRGNEQFF
v_call: TRBV6-5; clone_size: medium-sized; j_call: TRBJ2-5; cdr3_aa: CASSYRTKGETQYF
v_call: TRBV7-2; clone_size: .; j_call: TRBJ2-2; cdr3_aa: CASSSWTGGVSTGELFF
v_call: TRBV12-3/TRBV12-4; clone_size: .; j_call: TRBJ2-2; cdr3_aa: CASSYLSVGGELFF
v_call: TRBV5-5; clone_size: .; j_call: TRBJ2-1; cdr3_aa: CASSPDRARSSYNEQFF
v_call: TRBV10-3; clone_size: .; j_call: TRBJ2-2; cdr3_aa: CAISARDSNTGELFF
v_call: TRBV20-1; clone_size: medium-sized; j_call: TRBJ1-1; cdr3_aa: CSARVNMNTEAFF
v_call: TRBV6-1; clone_size: medium-sized; j_call: TRBJ2-3; cdr3_aa: CASSPQGQGTDTQYF
v_call: TRBV30; clone_size: medium-sized; j_call: TRBJ2-1; cdr3_aa: CAWTPGLFYNEQFF
v_call: TRBV5-6; clone_size: .; j_call: TRBJ1-4; cdr3_aa: CASSSTATGTGGEKLFF
v_call: TRBV29-1; clone_size: medium-sized; j_call: TRBJ1-1; cdr3_aa: CSVVGTTEAFF
v_call: TRBV6-5; clone_size: .; j_call: TRBJ2-4; cdr3_aa: CASSYAPPSTGTSRVIQYF
v_call: TRBV12-3/TRBV12-4; clone_size: .; j_call: TRBJ2-5; cdr3_aa: CASSLRGGTEETQYF
v_call: TRBV6-5; clone_size: .; j_call: TRBJ1-1; cdr3_aa: CASSYSEGNTEAFF
v_call: TRBV11-2; clone_size: .; j_call: TRBJ2-7; cdr3_aa: CASSLRWGYEQYF
v_call: TRBV25-1; clone_size: .; j_call: TRBJ2-2; cdr3_aa: CASSETRNTGELFF
v_call: TRBV27; clone_size: medium-sized; j_call: TRBJ2-3; cdr3_aa: CASSGTSGATDTQYF
v_call: TRBV30; clone_size: medium-sized; j_call: TRBJ2-1; cdr3_aa: CAWTKGSVFEQFF
v_call: TRBV19; clone_size: .; j_call: TRBJ1-2; cdr3_aa: CASGQGTYGYTF
v_call: TRBV11-1; clone_size: .; j_call: TRBJ1-3; cdr3_aa: CASSLAFTGSSGNTIYF
v_call: TRBV19; clone_size: medium-sized; j_call: TRBJ2-2; cdr3_aa: CASSETFTGELFF
v_call: TRBV6-4; clone_size: .; j_call: TRBJ1-2; cdr3_aa: CASSVDRGANYGYTF
v_call: TRBV12-3/TRBV12-4; clone_size: .; j_call: TRBJ2-7; cdr3_aa: CASSSTGGNEQYF
v_call: TRBV27; clone_size: medium-sized; j_call: TRBJ2-1; cdr3_aa: CASSLGRGNEQFF
v_call: TRBV18; clone_size: .; j_call: TRBJ2-5; cdr3_aa: CASSTGITTQETQYF
v_call: TRBV10-3; clone_size: .; j_call: TRBJ2-1; cdr3_aa: CAISERRGGHNEQFF
v_call: TRBV5-1; clone_size: .; j_call: TRBJ2-7; cdr3_aa: CASSLSDRGDEQYF
v_call: TRBV5-1; clone_size: .; j_call: TRBJ2-1; cdr3_aa: CASSSRLNEQFF
v_call: TRBV7-9; clone_size: .; j_call: TRBJ2-1; cdr3_aa: CASSPGQGAFDEQFF
v_call: TRBV6-5; clone_size: medium-sized; j_call: TRBJ2-5; cdr3_aa: CASSRGGRGSETQYF
v_call: TRBV14; clone_size: .; j_call: TRBJ2-1; cdr3_aa: CASSHRGQGAHEQFF